Each of the 13 T cell receptor beta chains below was sequenced from the same sample in a study of blood T cell repertoires in COVID-19. The data were produced by immunoSEQ multiplex PCR, yet TCRdb's version contains in-frame clones alone and is incomplete. The sample records approximately 350,000 clones, under 85% being singletons. Sequencing was done on a sample of PBMCs or T cells enriched from blood (not recorded which). These receptors all come from a woman in her fifties or sixties who had recovered from COVID-19.

The chain combines TRBV30 with TRBJ1-2, with D maybe TRBD1 (6 bases). Germline loops: CDR1 GTSNPN, CDR2 SVGIG (reference sequence). The CDR3 consists of 16 residues. Trimming cost V 0 bases and J 4 bases, with 18 bases left between them. CDR3 nucleotide sequence: TGTGCCTGGAGTGTACCGGGTGCGGACAGCCGCTATGGCTACACCTTC. It translates to CAWSVPGADSRYGYTF.

The V call is TRBV7-3, the J call TRBJ2-2; 8 nucleotides agree with TRBD2. V gave up 5 bases and J gave up 6 bases; unmatched junction bases: 14. Germline CDR1 reads SGHTA; CDR2 reads FQGTGA. The length of the CDR3 is 17 residues. CDR3 coding DNA: TGTGCCAGCAGCCCGGGGGGGGATCGGGCTTGGGCCGGGGAGCTGTTTTTT. Protein: CASSPGGDRAWAGELFF.

V and J are TRBV6-2 or TRBV6-3 and TRBJ2-7, with a weak D call TRBD1 (5 bases). The length of the CDR3 is 13 residues. V lost 2 bases and J lost 7, with 12 bases in between. Per the germline V gene, CDR1 is MNHEY and CDR2 is SVGEGT. CDR3 residues: CASSYGGASEQYF. CDR3 DNA sequence: TGTGCCAGCAGTTACGGTGGGGCCTCGGAGCAGTACTTC.

The chain links TRBV5-5 to TRBJ1-2; D unclear. This CDR3 is 15 amino acids long. Germline CDR1 and CDR2: SGHKS and YYEKEE (reference sequence). V was cut by 4 bases and J by 0 bases, with 13 bases left in between. CDR3 nucleotide sequence: TGTGCCAGCAGCGCGGACTGGTTTTCTAACTATGGCTACACCTTC. It translates to CASSADWFSNYGYTF.

This clone was counted once. The rearrangement uses TRBV11-3 and TRBJ1-2; 8 bases align to TRBD1. Germline V gene lookup returns CDR1 SGHNT and CDR2 YENEEA. V dropped 4 bases and J dropped 4; count of bases not matched to a gene: 2. The CDR3 is 13 residues long. Written as DNA, the CDR3 is TGTGCCAGCAGCTCGGGACAGGTCTATGGCTACACCTTC. It yields the protein CASSSGQVYGYTF.

The chain carries TRBV19 and TRBJ1-1; 7 nucleotides line up with TRBD1. Germline V CDR1 and CDR2: LNHDA, SQIVND (reference sequence). After removal of 1 base from V and 3 bases from J, the junction contained 2 bases not matched to a gene. The CDR3 is 14 amino acids. The CDR3 bases are TGTGCCAGTAGTATAGGTCAGGGGGACACTGAAGCTTTCTTT. Encoded protein: CASSIGQGDTEAFF.

The chain carries TRBV27 and TRBJ1-1; 11 bases map to TRBD1. The CDR3 runs 13 residues. The V and J ends lost 11 bases and 3 bases, in that order; junction bases with no gene match: 5. Germline V gives CDR1 MNHEY, CDR2 SMNVEV (reference sequence). The CDR3 loop is CAVRDRGYTEAFF. CDR3 coding DNA: TGTGCCGTCCGGGACAGGGGGTACACTGAAGCTTTCTTT.

Worth noting for this clone: The junction and the germline gene differ at one end; a read error may be behind it. The chain has TRBV19 and TRBJ1-1; TRBD1 matches at 9 bases. CDR1 and CDR2 from the germline V gene are LNHDA and SQIVND (reference sequence). The CDR3 length is 11 residues. CDR3 residues: CEGQGNTEAFF. CDR3 DNA sequence: TGCGAGGGACAGGGGAACACTGAAGCTTTCTTT.

In its sample, this clone was seen once. The rearrangement joins TRBV3-1 (or the pseudogene TRBV3-2) to TRBJ2-7; 7 bases are a match to TRBD1. The CDR3 covers 15 residues. The junction had 8 bases not matched to a gene; V was cut back by 6 bases and J by 0 bases. Per germline, CDR1 LGHDT and CDR2 YNNKEL (reference sequence). This chain's CDR3 is CASRVTGDSSYEQYF. CDR3 bases: TGTGCCAGCAGAGTCACAGGGGACAGCTCCTACGAGCAGTACTTC.

This clone was seen only once. CDR3 sequence (DNA): TGTGCCAGCAGCTCCGACAGGGATTTTTTGTTTTTT. Translating it yields CASSSDRDFLFF. The chain is built from TRBV11-2 and TRBJ1-4; 7 positions agree with TRBD1. This CDR3 is 12 amino acids long. J gave up 15 bases and V 4 bases, and 8 bases lay outside the gene matches. The germline V gene encodes CDR1 SGHAT and CDR2 FQNNGV. The variable domain in full, with the rest retrieved from reference TRBV11-2 and TRBJ1-4, is EAGVAQSPRYKIIEKRQSVAFWCNPISGHATLYWYQQILGQGPKLLIQFQNNGVVDDSQLPKDRFSAERLKGVDSTLKIQPAKLEDSAVYLCASSSDRDFLFFGSGTQLSVL.

The V call is TRBV27, the J call TRBJ2-5; TRBD1 agrees at 11 bases. J gave up 3 bases and V 3 bases, and 6 bases lay outside the gene matches. Germline values: CDR1 MNHEY, CDR2 SMNVEV (reference sequence). The CDR3 covers 16 residues. The CDR3 region is CASSLRPGQGEETQYF. As DNA, the CDR3 is TGTGCCAGCAGTTTGAGGCCGGGACAGGGGGAAGAGACCCAGTACTTC.

V gene TRBV5-1 combines with J gene TRBJ2-7; 8 bases fit TRBD1. This CDR3 comprises 16 residues. J gave up 3 bases and V 1 base, and 9 bases lay outside the gene matches. Germline loops: CDR1 SGHRS, CDR2 YFSETQ. The CDR3 coding sequence is TGCGCCAGCAGCTTGACCCCGGGACAGGTCATCTACGAGCAGTACTTC. Its translation: CASSLTPGQVIYEQYF.

In regard to this clone: Additional DNA sequences in this sample encode the identical CDR3. This sequence joins TRBV19 and TRBJ1-2, with 12 positions matching TRBD1. This CDR3 spans 14 amino acids. CDR1 is LNHDA and CDR2 is SQIVND in the germline V gene (reference sequence). The trim removed 6 bases at V and 7 bases at J, leaving 6 bases unmatched. The CDR3 spells CASSPGQGASGYTF. The CDR3 DNA follows: TGTGCCAGTAGCCCGGGACAGGGGGCTAGTGGCTACACCTTC.